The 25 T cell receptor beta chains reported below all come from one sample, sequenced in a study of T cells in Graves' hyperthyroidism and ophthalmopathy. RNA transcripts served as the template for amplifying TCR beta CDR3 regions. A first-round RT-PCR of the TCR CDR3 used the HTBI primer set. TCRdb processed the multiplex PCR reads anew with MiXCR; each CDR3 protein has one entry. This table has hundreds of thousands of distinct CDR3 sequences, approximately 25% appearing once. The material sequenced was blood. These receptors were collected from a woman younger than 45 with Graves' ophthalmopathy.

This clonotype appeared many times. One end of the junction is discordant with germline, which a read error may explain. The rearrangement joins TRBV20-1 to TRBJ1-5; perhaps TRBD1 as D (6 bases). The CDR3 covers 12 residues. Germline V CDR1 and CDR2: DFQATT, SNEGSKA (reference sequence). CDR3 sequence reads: CSAKDSSQPQHF. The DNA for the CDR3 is TGCAGTGCTAAGGACAGCAGTCAGCCCCAGCATTTT.

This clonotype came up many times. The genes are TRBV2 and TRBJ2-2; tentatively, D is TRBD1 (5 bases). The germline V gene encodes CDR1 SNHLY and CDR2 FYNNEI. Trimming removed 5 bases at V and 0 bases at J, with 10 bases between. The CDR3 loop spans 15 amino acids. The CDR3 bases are TGTGCCAGCAGTCGACAGTCGGCGAACACCGGGGAGCTGTTTTTT. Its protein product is CASSRQSANTGELFF.

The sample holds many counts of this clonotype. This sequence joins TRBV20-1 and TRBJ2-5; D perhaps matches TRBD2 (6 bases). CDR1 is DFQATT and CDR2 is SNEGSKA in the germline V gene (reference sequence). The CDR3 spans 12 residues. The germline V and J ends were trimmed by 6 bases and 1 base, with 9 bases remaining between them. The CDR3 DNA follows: TGCAGTGCCCGGGGGATCCAAGAGACCCAGTACTTC. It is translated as CSARGIQETQYF.

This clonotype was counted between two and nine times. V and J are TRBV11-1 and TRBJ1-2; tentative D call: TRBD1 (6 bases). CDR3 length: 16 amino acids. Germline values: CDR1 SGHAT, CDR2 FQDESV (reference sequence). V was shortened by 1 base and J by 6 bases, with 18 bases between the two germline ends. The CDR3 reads CASSLGVRGLEDGYTF. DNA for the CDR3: TGTGCCAGCAGCTTAGGGGTTCGGGGGCTAGAAGATGGCTACACCTTC.

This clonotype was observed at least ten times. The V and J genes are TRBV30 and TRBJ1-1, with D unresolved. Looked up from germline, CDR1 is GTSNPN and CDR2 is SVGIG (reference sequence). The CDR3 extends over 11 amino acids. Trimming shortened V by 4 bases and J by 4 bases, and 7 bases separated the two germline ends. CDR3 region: CAWIVGTEAFF. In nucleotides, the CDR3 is TGTGCCTGGATTGTGGGCACTGAAGCTTTCTTT.

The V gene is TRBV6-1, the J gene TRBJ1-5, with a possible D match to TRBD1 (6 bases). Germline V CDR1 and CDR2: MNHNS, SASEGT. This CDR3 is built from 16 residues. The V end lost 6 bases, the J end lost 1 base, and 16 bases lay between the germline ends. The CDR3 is CASSPTGALSNQPQHF. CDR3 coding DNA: TGTGCCAGCAGCCCCACGGGGGCCTTAAGCAATCAGCCCCAGCATTTT.

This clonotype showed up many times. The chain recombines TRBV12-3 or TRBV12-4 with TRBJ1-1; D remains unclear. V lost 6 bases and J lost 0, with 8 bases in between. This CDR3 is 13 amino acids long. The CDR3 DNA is TGTGCCAGCAGATCTCAGATGAACACTGAAGCTTTCTTT. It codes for CASRSQMNTEAFF.

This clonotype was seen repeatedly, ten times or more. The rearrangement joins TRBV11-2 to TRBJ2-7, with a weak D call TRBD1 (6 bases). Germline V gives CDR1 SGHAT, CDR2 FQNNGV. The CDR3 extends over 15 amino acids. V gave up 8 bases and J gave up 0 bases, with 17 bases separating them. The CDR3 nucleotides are TGTGCCAGCGCCACAAGCGTGGACAGCTCCTACGAGCAGTACTTC. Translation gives CASATSVDSSYEQYF.

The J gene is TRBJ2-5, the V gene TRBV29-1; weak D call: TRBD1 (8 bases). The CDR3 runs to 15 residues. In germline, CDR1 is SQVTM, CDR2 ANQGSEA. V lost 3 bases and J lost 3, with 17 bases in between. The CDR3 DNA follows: TGCAGCGTTGAGGGCCAGGGGGCGGGAGAAGAGACCCAGTACTTC. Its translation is CSVEGQGAGEETQYF.

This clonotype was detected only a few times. The CDR3 nucleotides read TGCAGCGTTGAACGGGGATGGGGTGAAGCTTTCTTT. Residues: CSVERGWGEAFF. This chain links TRBV29-1 with TRBJ1-1; D unresolved. Germline values: CDR1 SQVTM, CDR2 ANQGSEA. V lost 2 bases to trimming and J lost 7 bases, with 11 bases between them. CDR3 size: 12 residues.

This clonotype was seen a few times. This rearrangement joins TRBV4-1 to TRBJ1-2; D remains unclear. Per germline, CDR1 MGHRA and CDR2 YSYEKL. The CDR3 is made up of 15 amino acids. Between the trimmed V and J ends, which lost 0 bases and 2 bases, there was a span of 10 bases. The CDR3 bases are TGCGCCAGCAGCCAAGAGGCAGTAACGAACTATGGCTACACCTTC. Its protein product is CASSQEAVTNYGYTF.

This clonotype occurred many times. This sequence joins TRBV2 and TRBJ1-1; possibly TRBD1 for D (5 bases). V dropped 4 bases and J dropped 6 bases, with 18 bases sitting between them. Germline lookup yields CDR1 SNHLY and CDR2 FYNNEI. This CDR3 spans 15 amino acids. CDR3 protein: CASSVEPGAFAEAFF. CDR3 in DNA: TGTGCCAGCAGTGTGGAGCCCGGGGCGTTTGCTGAAGCTTTCTTT.

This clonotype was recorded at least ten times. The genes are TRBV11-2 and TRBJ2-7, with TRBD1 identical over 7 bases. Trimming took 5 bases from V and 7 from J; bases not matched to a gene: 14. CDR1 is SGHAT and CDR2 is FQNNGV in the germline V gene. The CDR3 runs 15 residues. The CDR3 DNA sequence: TGTGCCAGCAGCGGTTTGACAGGGCAAAGGAGGGAGCAGTACTTC. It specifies CASSGLTGQRREQYF.

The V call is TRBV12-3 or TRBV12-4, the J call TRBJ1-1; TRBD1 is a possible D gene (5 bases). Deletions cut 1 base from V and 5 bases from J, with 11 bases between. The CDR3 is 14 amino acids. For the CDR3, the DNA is TGTGCCAGCAGTTTAGAGGGGATGGGGACTGAAGCTTTCTTT. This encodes CASSLEGMGTEAFF.

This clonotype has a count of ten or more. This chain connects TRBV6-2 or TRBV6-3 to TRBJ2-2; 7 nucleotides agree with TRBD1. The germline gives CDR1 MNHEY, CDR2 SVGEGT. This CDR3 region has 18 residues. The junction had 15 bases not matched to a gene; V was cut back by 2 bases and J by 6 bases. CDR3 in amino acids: CASSYPDRVSYWAGELFF. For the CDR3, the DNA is TGTGCCAGCAGTTACCCCGACAGGGTATCGTATTGGGCCGGGGAGCTGTTTTTT.

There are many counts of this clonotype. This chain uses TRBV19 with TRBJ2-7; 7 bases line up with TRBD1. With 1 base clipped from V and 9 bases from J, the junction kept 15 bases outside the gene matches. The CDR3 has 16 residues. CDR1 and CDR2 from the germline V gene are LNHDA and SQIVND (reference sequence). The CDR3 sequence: CASSIGRRDRAFGQYF. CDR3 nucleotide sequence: TGTGCCAGTAGTATAGGTCGACGAGACAGGGCTTTCGGGCAGTACTTC.

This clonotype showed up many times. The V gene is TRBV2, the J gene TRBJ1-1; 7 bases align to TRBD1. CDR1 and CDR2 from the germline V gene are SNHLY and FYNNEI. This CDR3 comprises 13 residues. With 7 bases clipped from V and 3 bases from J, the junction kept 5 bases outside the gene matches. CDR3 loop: CASTPGQHTEAFF. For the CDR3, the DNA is TGTGCCAGCACTCCGGGACAGCACACTGAAGCTTTCTTT.

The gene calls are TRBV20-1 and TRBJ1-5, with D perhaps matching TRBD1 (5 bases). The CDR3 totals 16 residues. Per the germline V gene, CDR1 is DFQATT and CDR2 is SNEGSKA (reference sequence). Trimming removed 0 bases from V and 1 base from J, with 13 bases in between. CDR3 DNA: TGCAGTGCTAGAGATACGGGGCTATGGAGCAATCAGCCCCAGCATTTT. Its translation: CSARDTGLWSNQPQHF.

The CDR3 sequence is CASSYQVGSNQPQHF. CDR3 DNA sequence: TGTGCCAGCAGTTATCAGGTTGGTAGCAATCAGCCCCAGCATTTT. The chain recombines TRBV12-3 or TRBV12-4 with TRBJ1-5; D unresolved. The V end was cut by 4 bases, the J end by 0 bases, with 10 bases between. This CDR3 contains 15 residues.

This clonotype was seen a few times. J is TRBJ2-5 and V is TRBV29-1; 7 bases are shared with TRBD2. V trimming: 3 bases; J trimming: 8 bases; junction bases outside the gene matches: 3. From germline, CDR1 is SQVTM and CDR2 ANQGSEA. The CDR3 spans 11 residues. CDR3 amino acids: CSVEGGFTQYF. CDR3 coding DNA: TGCAGCGTTGAGGGGGGGTTTACCCAGTACTTC.

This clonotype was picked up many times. CDR3 sequence reads: CASSFVGSFQPQHF. The DNA for the CDR3 is TGTGCCAGCAGTTTCGTGGGAAGTTTTCAGCCCCAGCATTTT. V is TRBV27 and J is TRBJ1-5; D call uncertain. CDR3 length: 14 amino acids. Looked up from germline, CDR1 is MNHEY and CDR2 is SMNVEV (reference sequence). V shed 3 bases and J shed 6 bases, with 12 bases lying between them.

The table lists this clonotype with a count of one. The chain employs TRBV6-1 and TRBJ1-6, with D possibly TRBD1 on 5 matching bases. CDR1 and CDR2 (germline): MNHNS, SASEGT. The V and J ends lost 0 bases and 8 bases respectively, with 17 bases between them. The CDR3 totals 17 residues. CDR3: CASSEAGGRPADSPLHF. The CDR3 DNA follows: TGTGCCAGCAGTGAAGCGGGGGGTCGTCCGGCAGATTCACCCCTCCACTTT.

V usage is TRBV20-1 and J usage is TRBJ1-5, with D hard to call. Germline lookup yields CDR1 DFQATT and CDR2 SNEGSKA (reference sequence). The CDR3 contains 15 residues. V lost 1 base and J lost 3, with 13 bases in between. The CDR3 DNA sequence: TGCAGTGCTAGAGGGGGAGGGTTGGACAATCAGCCCCAGCATTTT. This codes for CSARGGGLDNQPQHF.

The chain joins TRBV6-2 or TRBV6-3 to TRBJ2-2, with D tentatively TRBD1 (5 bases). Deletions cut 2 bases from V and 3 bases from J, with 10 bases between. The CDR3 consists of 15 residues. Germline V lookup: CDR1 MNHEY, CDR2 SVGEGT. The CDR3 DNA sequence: TGTGCCAGCAGTTACAGGGGCGCTTACACCGGGGAGCTGTTTTTT. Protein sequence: CASSYRGAYTGELFF.

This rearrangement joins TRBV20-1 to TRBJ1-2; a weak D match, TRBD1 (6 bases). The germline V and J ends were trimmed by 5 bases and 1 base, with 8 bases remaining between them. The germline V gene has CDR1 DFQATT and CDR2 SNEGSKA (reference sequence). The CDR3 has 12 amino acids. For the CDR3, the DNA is TGCAGTGCTGGGGACATTAACTATGGCTACACCTTC. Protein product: CSAGDINYGYTF.